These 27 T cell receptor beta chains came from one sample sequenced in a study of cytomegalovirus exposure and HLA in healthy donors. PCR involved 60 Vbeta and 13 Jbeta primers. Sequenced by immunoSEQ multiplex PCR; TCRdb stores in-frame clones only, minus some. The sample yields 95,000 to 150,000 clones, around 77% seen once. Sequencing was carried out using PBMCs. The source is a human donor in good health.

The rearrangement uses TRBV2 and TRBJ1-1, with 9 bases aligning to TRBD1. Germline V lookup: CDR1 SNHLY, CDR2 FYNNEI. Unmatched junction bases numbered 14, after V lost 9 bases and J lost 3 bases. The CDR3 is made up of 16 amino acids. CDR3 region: CASREDRGLRDTEAFF. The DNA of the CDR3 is TGTGCCAGTCGGGAGGACAGGGGCCTCCGGGACACTGAAGCTTTCTTT.

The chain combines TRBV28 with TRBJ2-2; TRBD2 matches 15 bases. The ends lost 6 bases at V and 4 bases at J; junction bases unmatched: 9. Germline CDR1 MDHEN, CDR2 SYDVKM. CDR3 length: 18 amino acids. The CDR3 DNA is TGTGCCAGCAGCTCCGGGACTAGCGGGAGGAGAACCACCGGGGAGCTGTTTTTT. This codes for CASSSGTSGRRTTGELFF.

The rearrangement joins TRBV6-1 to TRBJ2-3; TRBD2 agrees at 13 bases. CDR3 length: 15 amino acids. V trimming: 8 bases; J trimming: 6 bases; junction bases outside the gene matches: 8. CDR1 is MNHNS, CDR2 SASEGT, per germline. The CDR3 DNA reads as TGTGCCAGCCGTTGGGAACTAGCGGGAGGGGATACGCAGTATTTT. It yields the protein CASRWELAGGDTQYF.

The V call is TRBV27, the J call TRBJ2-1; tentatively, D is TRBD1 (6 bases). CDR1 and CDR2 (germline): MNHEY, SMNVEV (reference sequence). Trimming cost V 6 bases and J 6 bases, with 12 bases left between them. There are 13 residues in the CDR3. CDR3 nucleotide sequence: TGTGCCAGCAGACCCCCGACAGGCAATGAGCAGTTCTTC. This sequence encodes CASRPPTGNEQFF.

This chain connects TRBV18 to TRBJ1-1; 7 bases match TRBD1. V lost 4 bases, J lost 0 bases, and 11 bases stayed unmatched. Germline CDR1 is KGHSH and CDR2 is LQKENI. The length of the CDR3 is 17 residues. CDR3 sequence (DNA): TGTGCCAGCTCACAGGGGGCCCTGTTAAACATGAACACTGAAGCTTTCTTT. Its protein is CASSQGALLNMNTEAFF.

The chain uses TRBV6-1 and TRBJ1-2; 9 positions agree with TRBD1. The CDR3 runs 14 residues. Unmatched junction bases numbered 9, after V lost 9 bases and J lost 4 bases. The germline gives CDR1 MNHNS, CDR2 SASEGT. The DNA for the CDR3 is TGTGCCAGTGCCCGACAGGGGGAAGGCTATGGCTACACCTTC. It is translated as CASARQGEGYGYTF.

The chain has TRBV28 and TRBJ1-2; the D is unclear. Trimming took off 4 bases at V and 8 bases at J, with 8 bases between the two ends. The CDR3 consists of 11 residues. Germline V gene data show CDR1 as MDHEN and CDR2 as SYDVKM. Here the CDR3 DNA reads TGTGCCAGCAGTTATGAGGTGGGCTACACCTTC. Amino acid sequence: CASSYEVGYTF.

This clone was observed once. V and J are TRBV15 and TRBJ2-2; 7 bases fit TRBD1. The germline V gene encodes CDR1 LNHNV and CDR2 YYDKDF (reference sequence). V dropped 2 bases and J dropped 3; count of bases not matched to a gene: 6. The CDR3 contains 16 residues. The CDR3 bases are TGTGCCACCAGCAGATTCTCAGGGGGTGACACCGGGGAGCTGTTTTTT. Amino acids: CATSRFSGGDTGELFF.

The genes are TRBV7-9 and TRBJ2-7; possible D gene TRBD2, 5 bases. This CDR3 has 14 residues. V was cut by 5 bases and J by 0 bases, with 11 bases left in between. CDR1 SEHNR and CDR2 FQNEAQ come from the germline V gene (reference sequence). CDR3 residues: CASSLDGGSYEQYF. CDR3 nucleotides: TGTGCCAGCAGCCTTGATGGAGGCTCCTACGAGCAGTACTTC.

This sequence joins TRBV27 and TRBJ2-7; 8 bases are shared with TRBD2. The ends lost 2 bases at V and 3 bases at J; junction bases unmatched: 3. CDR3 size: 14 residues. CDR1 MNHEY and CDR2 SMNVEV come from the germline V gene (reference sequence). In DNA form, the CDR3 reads TGTGCCAGCAGTTTACAAGCGGGAGACTACGAGCAGTACTTC. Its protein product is CASSLQAGDYEQYF.

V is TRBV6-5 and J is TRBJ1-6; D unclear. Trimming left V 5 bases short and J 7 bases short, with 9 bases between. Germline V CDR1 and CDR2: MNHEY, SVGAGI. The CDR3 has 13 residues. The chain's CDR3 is CASSPNQNSPLHF. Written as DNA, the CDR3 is TGTGCCAGCAGTCCCAATCAGAATTCACCCCTCCACTTT.

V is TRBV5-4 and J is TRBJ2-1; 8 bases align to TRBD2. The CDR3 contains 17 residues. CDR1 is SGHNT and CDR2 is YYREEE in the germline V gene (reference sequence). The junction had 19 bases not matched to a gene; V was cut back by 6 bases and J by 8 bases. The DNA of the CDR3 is TGTGCCAGCACTCCCGCTGGGCGCCGTCGGGGACTAGATGAGCAGTTCTTC. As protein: CASTPAGRRRGLDEQFF.

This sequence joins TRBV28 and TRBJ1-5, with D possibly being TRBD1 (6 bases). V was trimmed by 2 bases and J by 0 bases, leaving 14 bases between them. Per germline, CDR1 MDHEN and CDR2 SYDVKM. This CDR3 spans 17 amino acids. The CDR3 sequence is CASSLVAGDYSNQPQHF. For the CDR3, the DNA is TGTGCCAGCAGTTTAGTGGCAGGGGATTATAGCAATCAGCCCCAGCATTTT.

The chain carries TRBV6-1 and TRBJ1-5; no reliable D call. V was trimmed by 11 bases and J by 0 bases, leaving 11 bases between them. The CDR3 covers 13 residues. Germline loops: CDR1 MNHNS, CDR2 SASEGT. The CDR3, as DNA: TGTGCCGTCGGGAGTAATAGCAATCAGCCCCAGCATTTT. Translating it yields CAVGSNSNQPQHF.

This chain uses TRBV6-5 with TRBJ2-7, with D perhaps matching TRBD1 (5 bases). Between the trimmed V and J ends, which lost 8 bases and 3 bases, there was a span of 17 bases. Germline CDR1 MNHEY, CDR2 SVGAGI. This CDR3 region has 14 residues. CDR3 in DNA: TGTGCCAGCCTTGGACACGGCGAGGTCTACGAGCAGTACTTC. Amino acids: CASLGHGEVYEQYF.

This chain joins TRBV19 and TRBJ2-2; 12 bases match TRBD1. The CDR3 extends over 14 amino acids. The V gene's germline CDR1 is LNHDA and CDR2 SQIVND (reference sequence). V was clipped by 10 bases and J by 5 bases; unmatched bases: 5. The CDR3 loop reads CANAGQGATGELFF. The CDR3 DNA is TGTGCCAACGCGGGACAGGGGGCTACCGGGGAGCTGTTTTTT. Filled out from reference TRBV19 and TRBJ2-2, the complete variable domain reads DGGITQSPKYLFRKEGQNVTLSCEQNLNHDAMYWYRQDPGQGLRLIYYSQIVNDFQKGDIAEGYSVSREKKESFPLTVTSAQKNPTAFYLCANAGQGATGELFFGEGSRLTVL.

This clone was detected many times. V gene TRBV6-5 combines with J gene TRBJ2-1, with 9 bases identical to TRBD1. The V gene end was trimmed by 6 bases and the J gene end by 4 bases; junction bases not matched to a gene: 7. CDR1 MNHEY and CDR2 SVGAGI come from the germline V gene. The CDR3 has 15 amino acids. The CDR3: CASSPGTGRYNEQFF. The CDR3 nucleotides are TGTGCCAGCAGCCCGGGGACAGGGCGGTACAATGAGCAGTTCTTC.

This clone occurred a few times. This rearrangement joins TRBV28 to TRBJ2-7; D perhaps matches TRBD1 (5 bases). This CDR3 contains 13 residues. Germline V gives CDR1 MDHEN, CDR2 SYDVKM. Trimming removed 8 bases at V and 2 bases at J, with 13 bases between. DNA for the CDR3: TGTGCCAGCCTCAGGGCCTCCCCCTACGAGCAGTACTTC. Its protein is CASLRASPYEQYF.

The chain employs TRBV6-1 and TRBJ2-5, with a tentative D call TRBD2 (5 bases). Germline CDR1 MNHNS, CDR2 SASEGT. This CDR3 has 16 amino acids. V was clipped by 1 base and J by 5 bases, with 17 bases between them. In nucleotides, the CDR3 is TGTGCCAGCAGTGAAGGGGCCGGCGTCCGAGGGGAGACCCAGTACTTC. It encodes CASSEGAGVRGETQYF.

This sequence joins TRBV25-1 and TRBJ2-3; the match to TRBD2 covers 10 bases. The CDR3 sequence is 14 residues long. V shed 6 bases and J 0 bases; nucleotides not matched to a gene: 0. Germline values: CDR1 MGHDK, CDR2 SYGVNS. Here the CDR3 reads CASRTSGSTDTQYF. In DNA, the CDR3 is TGTGCCAGCAGGACTAGCGGGAGCACAGATACGCAGTATTTT.

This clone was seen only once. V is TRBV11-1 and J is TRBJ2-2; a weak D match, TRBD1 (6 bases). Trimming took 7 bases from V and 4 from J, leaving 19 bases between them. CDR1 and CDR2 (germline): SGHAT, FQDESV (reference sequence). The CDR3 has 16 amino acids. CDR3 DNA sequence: TGTGCCAGCACTGACGTGTTACAGGGTGGCACCGGGGAGCTGTTTTTT. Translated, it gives CASTDVLQGGTGELFF.

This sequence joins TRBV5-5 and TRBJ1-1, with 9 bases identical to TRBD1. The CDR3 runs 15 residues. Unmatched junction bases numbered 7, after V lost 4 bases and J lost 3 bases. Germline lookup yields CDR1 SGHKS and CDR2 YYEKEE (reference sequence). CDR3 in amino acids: CASSKATGGYTEAFF. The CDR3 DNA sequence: TGTGCCAGCAGCAAAGCGACAGGGGGTTACACTGAAGCTTTCTTT.

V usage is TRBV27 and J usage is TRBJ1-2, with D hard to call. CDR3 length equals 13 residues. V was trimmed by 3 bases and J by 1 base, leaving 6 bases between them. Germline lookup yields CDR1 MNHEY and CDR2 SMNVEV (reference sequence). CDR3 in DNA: TGTGCCAGCAGTTTGAGGGTTAACTATGGCTACACCTTC. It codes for CASSLRVNYGYTF.

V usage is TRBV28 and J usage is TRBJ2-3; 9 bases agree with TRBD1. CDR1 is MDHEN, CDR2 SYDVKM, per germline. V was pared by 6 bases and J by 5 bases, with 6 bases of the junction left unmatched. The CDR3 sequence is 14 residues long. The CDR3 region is CASREQGAKDTQYF. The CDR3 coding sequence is TGTGCCAGCAGGGAACAGGGGGCTAAAGATACGCAGTATTTT.

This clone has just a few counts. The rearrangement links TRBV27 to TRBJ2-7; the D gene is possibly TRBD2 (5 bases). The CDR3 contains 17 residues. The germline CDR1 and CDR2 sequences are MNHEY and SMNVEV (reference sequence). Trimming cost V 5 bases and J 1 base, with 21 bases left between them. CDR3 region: CASSRELGPRRSYEQYF. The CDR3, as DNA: TGTGCCAGCAGTAGGGAGCTGGGCCCCAGAAGGTCCTACGAGCAGTACTTC.

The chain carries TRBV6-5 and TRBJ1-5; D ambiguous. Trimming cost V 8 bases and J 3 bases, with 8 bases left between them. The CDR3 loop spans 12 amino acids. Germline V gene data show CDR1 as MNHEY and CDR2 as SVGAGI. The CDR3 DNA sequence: TGTGCCAGCGCCACATCCAATCAGCCCCAGCATTTT. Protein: CASATSNQPQHF.

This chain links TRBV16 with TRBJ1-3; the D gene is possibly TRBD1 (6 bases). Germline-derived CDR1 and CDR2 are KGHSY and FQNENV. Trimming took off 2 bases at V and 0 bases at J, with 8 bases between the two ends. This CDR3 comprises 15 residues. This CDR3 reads CASSQAGVSGNTIYF. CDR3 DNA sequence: TGTGCCAGCAGCCAAGCAGGGGTCTCTGGAAACACCATATATTTT.